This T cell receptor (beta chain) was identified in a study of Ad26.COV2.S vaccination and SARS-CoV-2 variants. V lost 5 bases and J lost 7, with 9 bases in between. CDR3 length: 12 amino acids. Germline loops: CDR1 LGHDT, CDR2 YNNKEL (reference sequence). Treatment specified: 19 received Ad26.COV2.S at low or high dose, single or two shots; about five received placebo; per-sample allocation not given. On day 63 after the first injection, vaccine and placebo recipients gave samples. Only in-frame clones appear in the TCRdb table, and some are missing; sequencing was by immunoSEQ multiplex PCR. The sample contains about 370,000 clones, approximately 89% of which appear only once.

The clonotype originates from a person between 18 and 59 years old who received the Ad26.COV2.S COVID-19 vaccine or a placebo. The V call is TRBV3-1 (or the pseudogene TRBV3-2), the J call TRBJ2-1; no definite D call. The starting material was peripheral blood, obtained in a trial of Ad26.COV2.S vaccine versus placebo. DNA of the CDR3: TGTGCCAGCAGCGTCAACCGGAATGAGCAGTTCTTC. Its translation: CASSVNRNEQFF.